A single sample is the source of the 17 T cell receptor beta chains below, sequenced in a study of multiple sclerosis patients with progressive multifocal leukoencephalopathy. This table comes from immunoSEQ multiplex PCR, and its TCRdb copy is limited to in-frame clones, with some not included. The sample holds tens of thousands of clones, around 85% seen once. Documented time point: time of PML onset. The source was PBMCs, collected from a patient treated with natalizumab. The receptors originated from a woman aged 25 to 39 with progressive multifocal leukoencephalopathy.

This chain links TRBV10-3 with TRBJ1-2, with unresolved D. Between the trimmed V and J ends, which lost 7 bases and 8 bases, there was a span of 17 bases. This CDR3 spans 13 amino acids. The germline V gene encodes CDR1 ENHRY and CDR2 SYGVKD. The CDR3 loop is CAITPGPAGGYTF. In nucleotides, the CDR3 is TGTGCCATCACCCCCGGCCCCGCCGGCGGCTACACCTTC.

This clone was seen once. The gene calls are TRBV7-2 and TRBJ1-1; D not resolved. V was trimmed by 2 bases and J by 0 bases, leaving 7 bases between them. CDR1 and CDR2 from the germline V gene are SGHTA and FQGNSA. The CDR3 length is 14 residues. The CDR3 region is CASSLMPVNTEAFF. In DNA, the CDR3 is TGTGCCAGCAGCTTAATGCCGGTGAACACTGAAGCTTTCTTT.

V and J are TRBV30 and TRBJ1-6, with a possible D match to TRBD1 (5 bases). The V gene's germline CDR1 is GTSNPN and CDR2 SVGIG (reference sequence). V shed 5 bases and J shed 8 bases, with 10 bases lying between them. CDR3 length: 12 amino acids. The CDR3 nucleotides read TGTGCCTGGGAGGGGCGTTATTCACCCCTCCACTTT. Amino acid sequence: CAWEGRYSPLHF.

This clone was counted a few times. J is TRBJ1-4 and V is TRBV6-1; D remains ambiguous. This CDR3 spans 14 amino acids. CDR1 is MNHNS and CDR2 is SASEGT in the germline V gene. The V gene lost 4 bases and the J gene lost 7 bases, with 13 bases spanning the gap. The CDR3 loop is CASSGASGSEKLFF. CDR3 bases: TGTGCCAGCAGTGGCGCGTCCGGTAGTGAAAAACTGTTTTTT.

The V call is TRBV6-1, the J call TRBJ1-5; TRBD1 matches at 9 bases. Germline V gene data show CDR1 as MNHNS and CDR2 as SASEGT. The CDR3 is made up of 14 amino acids. V was clipped by 6 bases and J by 3 bases; unmatched bases: 3. The CDR3 loop reads CASSRTGDNQPQHF. CDR3 DNA: TGTGCCAGCAGCCGGACAGGGGACAATCAGCCCCAGCATTTT.

The chain recombines TRBV2 with TRBJ1-1; the D is unclear. This CDR3 spans 11 amino acids. From germline, CDR1 is SNHLY and CDR2 FYNNEI. V shed 2 bases and J shed 8 bases, with 6 bases lying between them. The DNA for the CDR3 is TGTGCCAGCAGTGAATTGGTCGAAGCTTTCTTT. Translating it yields CASSELVEAFF.

CDR3 DNA sequence: TGTGCCAGCAGCTTAGTCCCGTTCTTTGAAGCTTTCTTT. It encodes CASSLVPFFEAFF. This rearrangement joins TRBV11-2 to TRBJ1-1; D is unresolved. This CDR3 region has 13 residues. V gave up 1 base and J gave up 7 bases, with 10 bases separating them. Looked up from germline, CDR1 is SGHAT and CDR2 is FQNNGV.

The J gene is TRBJ2-7, the V gene TRBV30; 10 nucleotides agree with TRBD1. Germline V CDR1 and CDR2: GTSNPN, SVGIG (reference sequence). The length of the CDR3 is 15 residues. Trimming at V came to 0 bases and at J to 0 bases, leaving 2 bases not matched to a gene. CDR3: CAWSVRDRGSYEQYF. CDR3 DNA: TGTGCCTGGAGTGTAAGGGACAGGGGCTCCTACGAGCAGTACTTC.

The chain is built from TRBV18 and TRBJ1-1, with a weak D call TRBD1 (6 bases). The germline gives CDR1 KGHSH, CDR2 LQKENI. V gave up 3 bases and J gave up 8 bases, with 13 bases separating them. CDR3 length equals 13 residues. CDR3 amino acids: CASSPGQSTEAFF. The CDR3 DNA is TGTGCCAGCTCACCTGGACAGTCCACCGAAGCTTTCTTT.

A few counts support this clone. The V call is TRBV6-6, the J call TRBJ2-5; maybe TRBD1 (6 bases). From germline, CDR1 is MNHNY and CDR2 SVGAGI (reference sequence). The CDR3 consists of 14 residues. The V gene lost 2 bases and the J gene lost 4 bases, with 11 bases spanning the gap. The CDR3 loop is CASSYVRGVETQYF. The CDR3 DNA reads TGTGCCAGCAGTTACGTCAGGGGTGTAGAGACCCAGTACTTC.

This rearrangement joins TRBV11-2 to TRBJ2-1; 7 nucleotides agree with TRBD2. This CDR3 spans 17 amino acids. V lost 5 bases, J lost 7 bases, and 17 bases stayed unmatched. Germline values: CDR1 SGHAT, CDR2 FQNNGV. CDR3 coding DNA: TGTGCCAGCAGCGTCGCTGGGCTAGCGGACACCGGGAATGAGCAGTTCTTC. Its protein is CASSVAGLADTGNEQFF.

About this clone itself: The junction and the germline gene differ at one end; a read error may be behind it. The rearrangement uses TRBV19 and TRBJ1-5; D gene unclear. From germline, CDR1 is LNHDA and CDR2 SQIVND (reference sequence). CDR3 length: 15 residues. CDR3 loop: CASSIGREGYQPQHF. The CDR3 DNA reads as TGTGCCAGTAGTATCGGCAGAGAGGGTTATCAACCCCAGCATTTT.

The V gene is TRBV19, the J gene TRBJ2-1; D gene unclear. Trimming shortened V by 2 bases and J by 0 bases, and 8 bases separated the two germline ends. This CDR3 spans 15 amino acids. The germline V gene encodes CDR1 LNHDA and CDR2 SQIVND (reference sequence). The CDR3 nucleotides read TGTGCCAGTAGTATATCAGCCAGCTCCTACAATGAGCAGTTCTTC. This translates into CASSISASSYNEQFF.

The chain links TRBV5-1 to TRBJ2-7; 10 bases match TRBD1. CDR3 length equals 16 residues. Losses at the gene ends were 3 bases for V and 5 bases for J; bases not matched to a gene: 11. Germline assignment: CDR1 SGHRS and CDR2 YFSETQ. In DNA, the CDR3 is TGCGCCAGCAGCTCCGTGGCCGGGACAGGGGTTAACGAGCAGTACTTC. This translates into CASSSVAGTGVNEQYF.

The CDR3 protein is CASSAHPNTGELFF. CDR3 in DNA: TGTGCCAGCAGCGCGCACCCAAACACCGGGGAGCTGTTTTTT. The V and J genes are TRBV9 and TRBJ2-2, with no clear D. The CDR3 has 14 residues. V was cut by 3 bases and J by 2 bases, with 8 bases left in between. Germline CDR1 SGDLS, CDR2 YYNGEE.

The CDR3 DNA reads TGTGCCAGCGCACAGGGGTTTAACGAGCAGTACTTC. Its protein product is CASAQGFNEQYF. The genes are TRBV9 and TRBJ2-5, with TRBD1 matching over 7 bases. The J call may be mistaken, given a closer DNA end match to TRBJ2-7. CDR1 and CDR2 from the germline V gene are SGDLS and YYNGEE. This CDR3 is 12 amino acids long.

The V gene is TRBV7-9, the J gene TRBJ1-1, with D hard to call. The CDR3 is 15 residues long. Trimming stripped 2 bases from V and 3 bases from J, with 13 bases between. CDR1 is SEHNR, CDR2 FQNEAQ, per germline (reference sequence). In nucleotides, the CDR3 is TGTGCCAGCAGCTTACGGGAGACCCCTGACACTGAAGCTTTCTTT. Residues: CASSLRETPDTEAFF.